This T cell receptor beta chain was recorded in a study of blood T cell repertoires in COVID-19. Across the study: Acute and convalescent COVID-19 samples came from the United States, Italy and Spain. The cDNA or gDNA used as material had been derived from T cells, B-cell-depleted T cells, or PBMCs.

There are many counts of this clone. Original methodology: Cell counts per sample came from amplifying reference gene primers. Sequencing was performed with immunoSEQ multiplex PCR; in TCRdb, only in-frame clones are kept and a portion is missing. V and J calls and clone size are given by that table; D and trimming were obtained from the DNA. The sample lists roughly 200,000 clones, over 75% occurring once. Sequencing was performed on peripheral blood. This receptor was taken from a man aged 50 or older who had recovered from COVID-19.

CDR3 nucleotides: TGTGCCAGCAGTTACCCCGTCCGGGAGAGTGTTGGCTACACCTTC. Its translation is CASSYPVRESVGYTF. The chain carries TRBV6-6 and TRBJ1-2; no definite D call. The CDR3 totals 15 residues. V lost 2 bases to trimming and J lost 7 bases, with 17 bases between them. The germline V gene encodes CDR1 MNHNY and CDR2 SVGAGI (reference sequence).